The sequence of this T cell receptor beta chain was determined in a study of tumor-infiltrating lymphocytes in primary liver carcinoma. The CDR3 consists of 12 residues. The germline gives CDR1 SGHAT, CDR2 FQNNGV. A remark on this clonotype: Its ends do not fully match the called genes, so a read error is possible.

A constant-region primer served to make TCR beta cDNA from around 500 ng total RNA. Three-round nested multiplex PCR performed with slightly modified ARM-PCR produced the TCR beta libraries. TRBV1-TRBV30 forward primers paired with a C-beta reverse primer were used in the first two PCR rounds, which ran around 10 cycles each. TCRdb re-called the multiplex PCR reads through MiXCR, storing one row per CDR3 protein. Of tens of thousands of distinct CDR3 sequences in the sample, 70% to 80% were seen once. Without any cell sorting, roughly 20-32 mg of bulk tissue yielded co-extracted RNA and DNA. The chain employs TRBV11-2 and TRBJ2-7, with D possibly matching TRBD1 (5 bases). The sequence was obtained from a man in his forties with primary liver carcinoma and hepatitis B virus infection. Sequencing input: liver tumor tissue from sampling region 2. Subset described: tumor region T2, inferior pole. This CDR3 reads CTSSSGLSEQYF. CDR3 coding DNA: TGTACCAGCAGCTCAGGGTTATCCGAGCAGTACTTT.